The sequence of this TCR beta chain was determined in a study of post-analysis software for immune sequencing data. About the research overall: Both relapsing-remitting and secondary progressive multiple sclerosis featured among the disease courses, as did progressive-relapsing multiple sclerosis. Study findings and constraints: In patients, about five TRBV segments were more frequent than in controls, with TRBV5-6, TRBV5-1 and TRBV20-1 among them.

Unique-molecular-identifier-tagged TCR beta cDNA libraries were used. Using its own MiXCR run on the PCR reads, TCRdb lists one record per CDR3 protein. This sample yields about 460,000 distinct CDR3 sequences, of which over 35% are seen a single time; around 10% belongs to the top ten. Trimming shortened V by 1 base and J by 0 bases, and 13 bases separated the two germline ends. CDR1 and CDR2 (germline): LGHDT, YNNKEL (reference sequence). The CDR3 spans 17 residues. In regard to this clonotype: No antigen is known for it.

What was sequenced was blood. This TCR came from a girl aged 5-17 years with multiple sclerosis. This chain joins TRBV3-1 and TRBJ2-4; D unclear. In DNA form, the CDR3 reads TGTGCCAGCAGCCAAGTAAAAGGAGCCCTAGCCAAAAACATTCAGTACTTC. Translating it yields CASSQVKGALAKNIQYF.